One sample yielded the 21 T cell receptor beta chains listed below, sequenced in a study of molecular identifiers for immune sequencing clone quantification. TCRdb used MiXCR to reprocess the PCR reads, holding one entry per CDR3 protein. The sample comprises about 97,000 distinct CDR3 sequences, 35% of which are singletons, and about 9.7% rests with the top ten. The sample was naive CD8+ T cells from blood, with Jurkat cell RNA spiked in. Subset denoted: FACS-sorted CD8+CD4-CCR7+CD45RA+ naive T cells. These receptors were obtained from a human donor in good health. Some libraries in this study had Jurkat cell RNA spiked in.

On this clonotype: The missing conserved phenylalanine or tryptophan at the end of this CDR3 makes a read error likely. Because the CDR3's place on the DNA is in doubt, the DNA is left out and the CDR3 is given as listed by TCRdb. CDR3 loop: CASSQGARGFYGNTI. The chain links TRBV4-1 to TRBJ1-2. Germline assignment: CDR1 MGHRA and CDR2 YSYEKL. 15 amino acids form the CDR3, both terminal residues included.

This chain links TRBV2 with TRBJ2-1; no clear D. Trimming cost V 8 bases and J 2 bases, with 10 bases left between them. There are 13 residues in the CDR3. The germline V gene has CDR1 SNHLY and CDR2 FYNNEI. Here the CDR3 reads CASDPRTYNEQFF. The CDR3 bases are TGTGCCAGCGACCCGAGGACCTACAATGAGCAGTTCTTC.

In regard to this clonotype: The junction shows a germline mismatch at one end, possibly a read error. This sequence joins TRBV28 and TRBJ2-4; D assignment may be TRBD1 or TRBD2 (6 bases each). Germline CDR1 reads MDHEN; CDR2 reads SYDVKM. This CDR3 region has 19 residues. As DNA, the CDR3 is TGTGCCAGCAGGTTATACCGCAGGGGTATGGGACTAGCCAAAAACATTCAGTACTTC. The encoded protein is CASRLYRRGMGLAKNIQYF.

This clonotype was observed a handful of times. The chain combines TRBV5-1 with TRBJ1-6; 12 bases agree with TRBD1. Germline CDR1 and CDR2: SGHRS and YFSETQ. The CDR3 has 17 amino acids. With V trimmed by 4 bases and J by 10 bases, 12 bases remained unmatched. DNA for the CDR3: TGCGCCAGCAGCAACTATGCGGGACAGGGGGCAGGGTCACCCCTCCACTTT. Translated, it gives CASSNYAGQGAGSPLHF.

This clonotype was counted between two and nine times. The gene calls are TRBV19 and TRBJ1-5, with 7 bases identical to TRBD1. The CDR3 contains 14 residues. Germline CDR1 LNHDA, CDR2 SQIVND (reference sequence). The trim removed 6 bases at V and 6 bases at J, leaving 8 bases unmatched. The CDR3, as DNA: TGTGCCAGTAGGACAGGGCACTCGGGTCAGCCCCAGCATTTT. This sequence encodes CASRTGHSGQPQHF.

Remarks on this clonotype: One base away lies a much larger clone, so this may be a sequencing read error. The DNA of the CDR3 is TGTGCCAGCAGCTTAGGTCTCTCAAGCTCGTACGGGCAGTACTTC. Its protein is CASSLGLSSSYGQYF. The chain uses TRBV7-8 and TRBJ2-7; unclear D gene. The CDR3 runs to 15 residues. The germline V gene has CDR1 SGHVS and CDR2 FQNEAQ.

This clonotype was observed at least ten times. The chain has TRBV28 and TRBJ2-3, with D maybe TRBD2 (5 bases). Germline CDR1 and CDR2: MDHEN and SYDVKM. The CDR3 runs 15 residues. The V end was cut by 2 bases, the J end by 1 base, with 10 bases between. This chain's CDR3 is CASSLVGSGTDTQYF. Here the CDR3 DNA reads TGTGCCAGCAGTTTAGTGGGTAGCGGCACAGATACGCAGTATTTT.

This chain's CDR3 is CASSLVRWSADGRASVQYF. The CDR3 DNA reads TGTGCCAGCAGCTTAGTGAGATGGTCGGCAGACGGGAGGGCCTCGGTGCAGTACTTC. The V gene is TRBV7-9, the J gene TRBJ2-7; 8 positions agree with TRBD2. V lost 1 base, J lost 9 bases, and 23 bases stayed unmatched. The CDR3 totals 19 residues. The germline CDR1 and CDR2 sequences are SEHNR and FQNEAQ (reference sequence).

This chain uses TRBV11-2 with TRBJ2-3, with TRBD2 matching over 7 bases. The CDR3 sequence is 15 residues long. CDR1 and CDR2 (germline): SGHAT, FQNNGV. The junction had 6 bases not matched to a gene; V was cut back by 2 bases and J by 4 bases. CDR3 amino acids: CASSLSFAGADTQYF. The CDR3 DNA sequence: TGTGCCAGCAGCTTATCGTTTGCGGGAGCAGATACGCAGTATTTT.

Remarks on this clonotype: Just one base apart from a much larger clone, this may be a read error. The CDR3 does not close with the conserved phenylalanine or tryptophan, likely indicating a read error. V is TRBV28 and J is TRBJ2-7; D is unclear. Germline V CDR1 and CDR2: MDHEN, SYDVKM. This CDR3 is 14 amino acids long. V lost 3 bases and J lost 6, with 15 bases in between. CDR3 bases: TGTGCCAGCAGTTTGCCCCCCCATGGGTCCGAGCAGTACTAC. This codes for CASSLPPHGSEQYY.

With respect to this clonotype: Since a much larger clone is just one base distant, this may be a read error. The gene calls are TRBV28 and TRBJ2-1; D gene unclear. V lost 4 bases and J 3 bases, leaving 13 bases between the germline ends. The CDR3 spans 15 residues. Germline CDR1 is MDHEN and CDR2 is SYDVKM. Here the CDR3 DNA reads TGTGCCAGCAGTTACCTGGAACCGAACTACAATGAGCAGTTCTTC. This translates into CASSYLEPNYNEQFF. The variable domain in full, completed from reference TRBV28 and TRBJ2-1, reads DVKVTQSSRYLVKRTGEKVFLECVQDMDHENMFWYRQDPGLGLRLIYFSYDVKMKEKGDIPEGYSVSREKKERFSLILESASTNQTSMYLCASSYLEPNYNEQFFGPGTRLTVL.

This clonotype was counted between two and nine times. The chain joins TRBV24-1 to TRBJ2-3; no definite D call. From germline, CDR1 is KGHDR and CDR2 SFDVKD. The CDR3 consists of 13 residues. Trimming cost V 0 bases and J 4 bases, with 4 bases left between them. CDR3 sequence: CATSDLRSDTQYF. DNA of the CDR3: TGTGCCACCAGTGATTTGCGGTCAGATACGCAGTATTTT.

This clonotype was seen repeatedly, ten times or more. The genes are TRBV7-9 and TRBJ1-1; no reliable D call. V dropped 4 bases and J dropped 8 bases, with 8 bases sitting between them. Germline V gene lookup returns CDR1 SEHNR and CDR2 FQNEAQ (reference sequence). The CDR3 extends over 11 amino acids. The CDR3 here is CASSSLREAFF. The CDR3 nucleotides read TGTGCCAGCAGCTCCCTCCGAGAAGCTTTCTTT.

The chain has TRBV6-2 or TRBV6-3 and TRBJ2-7; possible D gene TRBD1, 7 bases. V gave up 7 bases and J gave up 3 bases, with 13 bases separating them. CDR1 and CDR2 from the germline V gene are MNHEY and SVGEGT. This CDR3 region has 13 residues. CDR3 DNA: TGTGCCAGCACCGACCAGGGGGGCTACGAGCAGTACTTC. It codes for CASTDQGGYEQYF.

This clonotype occurred many times. This rearrangement joins TRBV28 to TRBJ2-7; D tentatively reads TRBD1 or TRBD2 (6 bases each). CDR1 and CDR2 (germline): MDHEN, SYDVKM. Trimming took 5 bases from V and 3 from J, leaving 20 bases between them. CDR3 length: 16 amino acids. The CDR3 DNA sequence: TGTGCCAGCAGTGCCATAGGGGGTCCGACTAGCTACGAGCAGTACTTC. Its translation: CASSAIGGPTSYEQYF.

In regard to this clonotype: One end of the junction fails to match germline, which may point to a read error. CDR3 DNA sequence: TGCGCCAGCAGTCCCGGGACACAGAACACTGAAGCTATCTTT. It yields the protein CASSPGTQNTEAIF. J is TRBJ1-1 and V is TRBV5-1, with D perhaps TRBD1 (6 bases). The germline gives CDR1 SGHRS, CDR2 YFSETQ. CDR3 length: 14 amino acids.

As for this clonotype: Likely a read error: the CDR3 ends without its conserved phenylalanine or tryptophan. This sequence joins TRBV6-2 or TRBV6-3 and TRBJ1-5; TRBD1 matches 8 bases. From germline, CDR1 is MNHEY and CDR2 SVGEGT. The CDR3 has 13 residues. Trimming took 8 bases from V and 4 from J; bases not matched to a gene: 4. CDR3 in amino acids: CASRDRTNQPQHI. The CDR3 bases are TGTGCCAGCCGGGACAGGACTAATCAGCCCCAGCATATT.

A note on this clonotype: A much bigger clone sits one base away, suggesting this may be a read error. The chain employs TRBV20-1 and TRBJ2-7, with a possible D match to TRBD2 (6 bases). The CDR3 has 15 amino acids. CDR1 and CDR2 (germline): DFQATT, SNEGSKA (reference sequence). The ends were cut back, 3 bases at V and 0 bases at J, with 15 bases in the middle. The CDR3 sequence: CSARPGERSSYEQYF. For the CDR3, the DNA is TGCAGTGCTAGGCCGGGAGAAAGAAGCTCCTACGAGCAGTACTTC.

The rearrangement joins TRBV27 to TRBJ1-5; TRBD1 is a possible D gene (5 bases). Germline assignment: CDR1 MNHEY and CDR2 SMNVEV (reference sequence). Trimming took off 6 bases at V and 7 bases at J, with 16 bases between the two ends. The CDR3 is 14 amino acids. The CDR3, as DNA: TGTGCCAGCAGCCTCAGGGCCTTCGGGCAGCCCCAGCATTTT. It is translated as CASSLRAFGQPQHF.

This clonotype was seen a few times. This rearrangement joins TRBV29-1 to TRBJ1-3; D remains unclear. V lost 7 bases and J 0 bases, leaving 4 bases between the germline ends. The CDR3 contains 11 residues. The germline gives CDR1 SQVTM, CDR2 ANQGSEA. The CDR3 reads CSAHSGNTIYF. The CDR3 DNA reads as TGCAGCGCTCACTCTGGAAACACCATATATTTT. The variable domain in full, with the rest retrieved from reference TRBV29-1 and TRBJ1-3, is SAVISQKPSRDICQRGTSLTIQCQVDSQVTMMFWYRQQPGQSLTLIATANQGSEATYESGFVIDKFPISRPNLTFSTLTVSNMSPEDSSIYLCSAHSGNTIYFGEGSWLTVV.

This clonotype came up a few times. The V gene is TRBV20-1, the J gene TRBJ2-1; possible D gene TRBD2, 5 bases. Trimming cost V 8 bases and J 1 base, with 15 bases left between them. CDR1 is DFQATT and CDR2 is SNEGSKA in the germline V gene (reference sequence). There are 14 residues in the CDR3. The CDR3 DNA is TGCAGTCCAACTGAGCGGATATCCTACAATGAGCAGTTCTTC. Its translation is CSPTERISYNEQFF.